This TCR beta chain was identified during a study of cytotoxic CD8 clonotypes in ibrutinib-treated CLL. Study details: Of a cohort that held around 10 relapsed/refractory and around 14 treatment-naive patients, roughly 18 were IGHV unmutated.

Of note for this clone: Its antigen is still unknown.

Deep sequencing aimed at 1 in 200,000 to 1 in 1 million T cells' resolution. The protocol was immunoSEQ multiplex PCR, while the TCRdb copy is restricted to in-frame clones and leaves out a portion. The sample lists about 330,000 clones, over 55% seen once, with around 6.5% in the top ten. Germline values: CDR1 LNHNV, CDR2 YYDKDF (reference sequence). The CDR3 covers 17 residues. V shed 0 bases and J 8 bases; nucleotides not matched to a gene: 12. Overall study results and limits: Clonality increased with ibrutinib response but returned toward baseline at progression. Samples from sustained-remission and progressing patients were taken at different times.

This clonotype originated in a human donor with chronic lymphocytic leukemia. This rearrangement joins TRBV15 to TRBJ2-7; TRBD1 aligns across 11 bases. Sequences were derived from PBMCs, sampled after 36 months of ibrutinib treatment. CDR3 sequence (DNA): TGTGCCACCAGCAGAGATCTCCCCCGGACAGGGGGCGGCAAGCAGTACTTC. It is translated as CATSRDLPRTGGGKQYF. Variable domain in full (rest from reference TRBV15 and TRBJ2-7): DAMVIQNPRYQVTQFGKPVTLSCSQTLNHNVMYWYQQKSSQAPKLLFHYYDKDFNNEADTPDNFQSRRPNTSFCFLDIRSPGLGDTAMYLCATSRDLPRTGGGKQYFGPGTRLTVT.